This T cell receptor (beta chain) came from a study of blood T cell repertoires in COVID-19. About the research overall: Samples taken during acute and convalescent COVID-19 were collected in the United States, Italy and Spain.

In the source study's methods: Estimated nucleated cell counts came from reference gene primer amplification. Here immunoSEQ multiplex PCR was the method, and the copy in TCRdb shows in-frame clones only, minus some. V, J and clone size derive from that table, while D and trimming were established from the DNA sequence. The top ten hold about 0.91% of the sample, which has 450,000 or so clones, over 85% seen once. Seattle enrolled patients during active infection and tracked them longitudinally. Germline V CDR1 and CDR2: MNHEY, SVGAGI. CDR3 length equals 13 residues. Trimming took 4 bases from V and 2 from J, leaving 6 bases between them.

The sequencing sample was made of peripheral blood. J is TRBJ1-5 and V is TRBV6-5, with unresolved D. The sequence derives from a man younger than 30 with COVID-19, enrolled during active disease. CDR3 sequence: CASSSPGNQPQHF. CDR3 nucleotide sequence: TGTGCCAGCAGTTCCCCAGGCAATCAGCCCCAGCATTTT.